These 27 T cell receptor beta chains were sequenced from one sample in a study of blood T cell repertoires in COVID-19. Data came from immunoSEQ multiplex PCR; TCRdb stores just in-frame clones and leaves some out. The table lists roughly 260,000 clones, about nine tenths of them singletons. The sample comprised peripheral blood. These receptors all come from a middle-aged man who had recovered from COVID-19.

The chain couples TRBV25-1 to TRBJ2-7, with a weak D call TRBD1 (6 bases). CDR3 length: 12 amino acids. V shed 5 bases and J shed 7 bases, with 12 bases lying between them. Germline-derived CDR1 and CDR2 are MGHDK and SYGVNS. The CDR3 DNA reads TGTGCCAGCAGTTACAGGGATGGAGAGCAGTACTTC. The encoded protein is CASSYRDGEQYF.

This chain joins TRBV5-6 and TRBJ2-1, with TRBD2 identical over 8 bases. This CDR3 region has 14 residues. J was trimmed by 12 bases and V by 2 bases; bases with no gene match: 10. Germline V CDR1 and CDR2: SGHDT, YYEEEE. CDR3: CASSFTGGYRWQFF. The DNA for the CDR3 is TGTGCCAGCAGCTTTACGGGGGGGTATCGGTGGCAGTTCTTC.

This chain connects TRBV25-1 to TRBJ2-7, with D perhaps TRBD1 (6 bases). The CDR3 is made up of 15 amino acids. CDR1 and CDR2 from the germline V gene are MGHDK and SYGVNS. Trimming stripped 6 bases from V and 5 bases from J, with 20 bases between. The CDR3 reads CASSPIGDIKNEQYF. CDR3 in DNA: TGTGCCAGCAGCCCCATCGGGGACATTAAGAACGAGCAGTACTTC.

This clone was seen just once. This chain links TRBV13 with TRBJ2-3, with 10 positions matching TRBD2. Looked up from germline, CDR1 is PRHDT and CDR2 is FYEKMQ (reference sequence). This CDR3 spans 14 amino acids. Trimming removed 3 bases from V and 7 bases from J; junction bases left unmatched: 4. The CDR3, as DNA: TGTGCCAGCAGCTTCTTAGCGGGGGGTAATACGCAGTATTTT. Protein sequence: CASSFLAGGNTQYF.

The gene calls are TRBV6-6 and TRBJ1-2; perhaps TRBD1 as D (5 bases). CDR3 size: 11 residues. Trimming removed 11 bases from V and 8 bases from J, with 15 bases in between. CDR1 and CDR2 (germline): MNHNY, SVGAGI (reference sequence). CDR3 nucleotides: TGTGCCTCTGGGGCAGAAGGCGGCTACACCTTC. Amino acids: CASGAEGGYTF.

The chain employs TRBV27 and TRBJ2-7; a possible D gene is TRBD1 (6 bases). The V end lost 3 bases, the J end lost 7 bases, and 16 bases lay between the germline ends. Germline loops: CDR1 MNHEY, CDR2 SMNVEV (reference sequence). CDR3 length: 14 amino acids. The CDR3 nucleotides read TGTGCCAGCAGTTTTGCGGCAGGGGTAGCTGAGCAGTACTTC. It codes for CASSFAAGVAEQYF.

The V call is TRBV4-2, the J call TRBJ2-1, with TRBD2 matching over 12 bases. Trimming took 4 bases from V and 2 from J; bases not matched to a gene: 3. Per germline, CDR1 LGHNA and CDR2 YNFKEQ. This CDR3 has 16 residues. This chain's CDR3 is CASSPRLAGAYNEQFF. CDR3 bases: TGTGCCAGCAGCCCCCGACTAGCGGGGGCCTACAATGAGCAGTTCTTC.

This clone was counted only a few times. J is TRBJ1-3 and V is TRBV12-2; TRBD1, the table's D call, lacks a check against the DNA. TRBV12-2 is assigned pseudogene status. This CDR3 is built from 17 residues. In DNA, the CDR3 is TGTGCAAGTCGCTTAGCAAGGTGGGGGCTCTCTGGAAACACCATATATTTT. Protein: CASRLARWGLSGNTIYF.

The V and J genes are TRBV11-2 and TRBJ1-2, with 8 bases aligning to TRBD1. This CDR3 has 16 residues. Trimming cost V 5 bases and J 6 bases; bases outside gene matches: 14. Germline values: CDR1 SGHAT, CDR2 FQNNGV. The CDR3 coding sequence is TGTGCCAGCAGCCCCCTTGGACAGGGTGGGCAAAATGGCTACACCTTC. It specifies CASSPLGQGGQNGYTF.

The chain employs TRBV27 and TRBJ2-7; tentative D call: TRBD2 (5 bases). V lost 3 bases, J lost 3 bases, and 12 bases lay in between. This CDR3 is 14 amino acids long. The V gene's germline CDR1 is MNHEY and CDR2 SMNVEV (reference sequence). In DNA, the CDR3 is TGTGCCAGCAGTTTTGATGGGGAGCGCTACGAGCAGTACTTC. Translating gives CASSFDGERYEQYF.

This CDR3 reads CAISDTSGGSYEQYF. DNA of the CDR3: TGTGCCATCAGTGATACCAGCGGGGGCTCCTACGAGCAGTACTTC. This rearrangement joins TRBV10-3 to TRBJ2-7; TRBD2 aligns across 8 bases. V lost 3 bases, J lost 0 bases, and 4 bases stayed unmatched. This CDR3 has 15 amino acids. Per germline, CDR1 ENHRY and CDR2 SYGVKD.

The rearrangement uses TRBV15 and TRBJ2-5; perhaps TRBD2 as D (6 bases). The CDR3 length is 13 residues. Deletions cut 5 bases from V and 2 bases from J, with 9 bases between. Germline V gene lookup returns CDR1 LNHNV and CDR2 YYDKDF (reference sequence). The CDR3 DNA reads TGTGCCACCAGCGGGAGGTTTCAAGAGACCCAGTACTTC. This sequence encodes CATSGRFQETQYF.

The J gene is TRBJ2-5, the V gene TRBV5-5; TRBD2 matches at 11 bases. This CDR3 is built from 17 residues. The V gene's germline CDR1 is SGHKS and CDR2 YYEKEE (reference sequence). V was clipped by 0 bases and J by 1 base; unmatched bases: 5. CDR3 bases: TGTGCCAGCAGCTTGGCTTTAGCGGGGGGGGTCCAAGAGACCCAGTACTTC. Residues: CASSLALAGGVQETQYF.

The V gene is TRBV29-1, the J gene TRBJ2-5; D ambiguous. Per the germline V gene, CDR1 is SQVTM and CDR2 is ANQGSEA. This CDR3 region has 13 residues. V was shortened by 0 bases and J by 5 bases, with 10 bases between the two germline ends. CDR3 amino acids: CSVEDEAGETQYF. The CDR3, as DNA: TGCAGCGTTGAAGATGAGGCTGGGGAGACCCAGTACTTC.

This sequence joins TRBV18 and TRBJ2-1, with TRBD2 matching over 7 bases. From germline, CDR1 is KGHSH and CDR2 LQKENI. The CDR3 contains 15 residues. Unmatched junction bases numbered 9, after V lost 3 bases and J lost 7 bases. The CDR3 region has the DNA TGTGCCAGCTCACCGCCCCGGGGGAGGGCGAATGAGCAGTTCTTC. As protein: CASSPPRGRANEQFF.

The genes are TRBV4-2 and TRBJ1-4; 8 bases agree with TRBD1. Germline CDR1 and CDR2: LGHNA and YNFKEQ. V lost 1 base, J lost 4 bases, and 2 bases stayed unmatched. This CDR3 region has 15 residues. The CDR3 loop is CASSQAGTGNEKLFF. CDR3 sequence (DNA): TGTGCCAGCAGCCAAGCCGGGACAGGTAATGAAAAACTGTTTTTT.

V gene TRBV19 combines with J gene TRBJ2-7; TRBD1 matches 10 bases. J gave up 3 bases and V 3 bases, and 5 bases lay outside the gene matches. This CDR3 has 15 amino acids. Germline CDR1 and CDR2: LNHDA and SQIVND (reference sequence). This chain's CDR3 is CASSIIRDRGYEQYF. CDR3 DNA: TGTGCCAGTAGTATCATCCGGGACAGGGGCTACGAGCAGTACTTC. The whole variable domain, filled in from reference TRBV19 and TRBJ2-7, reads DGGITQSPKYLFRKEGQNVTLSCEQNLNHDAMYWYRQDPGQGLRLIYYSQIVNDFQKGDIAEGYSVSREKKESFPLTVTSAQKNPTAFYLCASSIIRDRGYEQYFGPGTRLTVT.

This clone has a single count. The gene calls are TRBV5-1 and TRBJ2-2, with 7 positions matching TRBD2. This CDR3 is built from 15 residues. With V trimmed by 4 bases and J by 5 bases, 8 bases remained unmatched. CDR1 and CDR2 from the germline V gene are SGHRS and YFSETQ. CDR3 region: CASSPGGIQTGELFF. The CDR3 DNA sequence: TGCGCCAGCAGCCCGGGGGGTATACAGACCGGGGAGCTGTTTTTT.

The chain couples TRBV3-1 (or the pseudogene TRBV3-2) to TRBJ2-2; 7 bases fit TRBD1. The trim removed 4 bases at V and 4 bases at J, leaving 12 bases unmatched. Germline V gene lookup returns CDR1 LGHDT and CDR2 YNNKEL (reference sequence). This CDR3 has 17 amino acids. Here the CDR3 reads CASSPRDSPYSTGELFF. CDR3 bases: TGTGCCAGCAGCCCTCGGGACAGCCCGTATAGCACCGGGGAGCTGTTTTTT.

CDR3 in DNA: TGTGCCAGCAGCCTTACCACTAGCGGCTACAATGAGCAGTTCTTC. It encodes CASSLTTSGYNEQFF. The V gene is TRBV6-5, the J gene TRBJ2-1; TRBD2 matches at 8 bases. The trim removed 6 bases at V and 3 bases at J, leaving 7 bases unmatched. In germline, CDR1 is MNHEY, CDR2 SVGAGI. This CDR3 contains 15 residues.

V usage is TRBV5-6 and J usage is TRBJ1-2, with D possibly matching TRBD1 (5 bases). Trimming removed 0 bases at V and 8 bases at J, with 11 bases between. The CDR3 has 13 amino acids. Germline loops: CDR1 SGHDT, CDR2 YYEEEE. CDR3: CASSLEGVGGYTF. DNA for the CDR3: TGTGCCAGCAGCTTGGAAGGGGTCGGCGGCTACACCTTC. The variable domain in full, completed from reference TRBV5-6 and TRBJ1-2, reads DAGVTQSPTHLIKTRGQQVTLRCSPKSGHDTVSWYQQALGQGPQFIFQYYEEEERQRGNFPDRFSGHQFPNYSSELNVNALLLGDSALYLCASSLEGVGGYTFGSGTRLTVV.

CDR3 protein: CATSRDRAGQYGYTF. As DNA, the CDR3 is TGTGCCACCAGCAGAGATAGAGCAGGACAATATGGCTACACCTTC. The rearrangement joins TRBV15 to TRBJ1-2, with D maybe TRBD1 (5 bases). CDR3 length: 15 amino acids. The ends were cut back, 0 bases at V and 5 bases at J, with 13 bases in the middle. Germline loops: CDR1 LNHNV, CDR2 YYDKDF (reference sequence).

The CDR3 region is CASRSREDKTQYF. CDR3 in DNA: TGTGCCAGCAGGAGCAGGGAGGATAAGACCCAGTACTTC. The chain links TRBV3-1 (or the pseudogene TRBV3-2) to TRBJ2-5; weak D call: TRBD2 (6 bases). V was pared by 6 bases and J by 6 bases, with 14 bases between. This CDR3 is built from 13 residues. The V gene's germline CDR1 is LGHDT and CDR2 YNNKEL (reference sequence).

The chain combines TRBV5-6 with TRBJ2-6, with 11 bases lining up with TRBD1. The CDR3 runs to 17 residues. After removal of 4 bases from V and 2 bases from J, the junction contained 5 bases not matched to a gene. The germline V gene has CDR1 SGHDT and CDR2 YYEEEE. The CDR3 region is CASSMDRGPPGANVLTF. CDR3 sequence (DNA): TGTGCCAGCAGCATGGACAGGGGGCCTCCTGGGGCCAACGTCCTGACTTTC. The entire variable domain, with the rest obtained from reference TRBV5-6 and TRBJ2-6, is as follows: DAGVTQSPTHLIKTRGQQVTLRCSPKSGHDTVSWYQQALGQGPQFIFQYYEEEERQRGNFPDRFSGHQFPNYSSELNVNALLLGDSALYLCASSMDRGPPGANVLTFGAGSRLTVL.

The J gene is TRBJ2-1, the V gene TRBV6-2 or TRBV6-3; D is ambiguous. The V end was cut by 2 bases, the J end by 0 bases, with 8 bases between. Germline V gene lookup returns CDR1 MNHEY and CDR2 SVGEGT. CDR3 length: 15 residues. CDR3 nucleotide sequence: TGTGCCAGCAGTTACGGCAGAAGCTCCTACAATGAGCAGTTCTTC. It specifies CASSYGRSSYNEQFF.

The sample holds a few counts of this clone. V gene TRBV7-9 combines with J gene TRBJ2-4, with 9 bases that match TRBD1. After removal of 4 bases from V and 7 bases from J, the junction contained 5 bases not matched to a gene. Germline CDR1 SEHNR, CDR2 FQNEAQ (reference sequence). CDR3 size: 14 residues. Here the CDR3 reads CASSSRDRANIQYF. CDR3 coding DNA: TGTGCCAGCAGCTCCCGGGACAGGGCCAACATTCAGTACTTC.

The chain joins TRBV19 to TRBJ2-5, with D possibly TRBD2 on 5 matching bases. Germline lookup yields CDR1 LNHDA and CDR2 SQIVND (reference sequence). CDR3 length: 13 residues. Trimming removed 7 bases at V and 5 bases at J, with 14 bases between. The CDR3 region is CASTPTPGETQYF. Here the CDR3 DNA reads TGTGCCAGTACCCCGACTCCGGGGGAGACCCAGTACTTC.